This is a list of T cell receptor beta chains from one sample in a study of blood T cell repertoires in COVID-19. Profiling relied on immunoSEQ multiplex PCR, and the TCRdb table lists in-frame clones only, not all of them. The sample yields approximately 140,000 clones, 80% to 90% seen once. The sample taken for sequencing was peripheral blood. The receptors were gathered from a man between 65 and 85 years old with acute or convalescent COVID-19. Both conserved end residues are part of each CDR3. The order of the fields is J gene, V gene, D gene, clone size, CDR3 DNA, CDR3 protein. A D gene is named only where the DNA matches it firmly. A row's size may be missing; if present it is once, few, many or a size class.

J: TRBJ1-1
V: TRBV10-3
D: TRBD1
size: NA
DNA: TGTGCCATCGGAAGGACAGGGAGGACTGAAGCTTTCTTT
CDR3: CAIGRTGRTEAFF

J: TRBJ2-2
V: TRBV19
D: TRBD2
size: NA
DNA: TGTGCCAGTAGACAGACTAGCGGGAGTGGCACCGGGGAGCTGTTTTTT
CDR3: CASRQTSGSGTGELFF

J: TRBJ2-2
V: TRBV5-4
D: TRBD2
size: NA
DNA: TGTGCCAGCAGTTTAGCGGGAGGGCCCCAAACCGGGGAGCTGTTTTTT
CDR3: CASSLAGGPQTGELFF

J: TRBJ2-5
V: TRBV27
D: TRBD1
size: once
DNA: TGTGCCAGCAGTTCATCGACAGGGGGGATGCCAGAGACCCAGTACTTC
CDR3: CASSSSTGGMPETQYF

J: TRBJ2-7
V: TRBV5-4
D: TRBD1
size: NA
DNA: TGTGCCAGCAGCTTGGCGGGACAGGACCCCTACGAGCAGTACTTC
CDR3: CASSLAGQDPYEQYF

J: TRBJ2-1
V: TRBV24-1
D: TRBD2
size: NA
DNA: TGTGCCACCAGTGATCGGGACTACCGAGGTGAGCAGTTCTTC
CDR3: CATSDRDYRGEQFF

J: TRBJ2-7
V: TRBV6-5
D: NA
size: NA
DNA: TGTGCCAGCAGTTACTCCGGGGTAACGTCCGAGCAGTACTTC
CDR3: CASSYSGVTSEQYF

J: TRBJ2-2
V: TRBV7-2
D: NA
size: NA
DNA: TGTGCCAGCAGCTCTAGGACAGCCTACACCGGGGAGCTGTTTTTT
CDR3: CASSSRTAYTGELFF

J: TRBJ2-7
V: TRBV7-9
D: TRBD1
size: NA
DNA: TGTGCCAGCAGCTTATTGGGACAGACACTGGGCGAGCAGTACTTC
CDR3: CASSLLGQTLGEQYF

J: TRBJ1-2
V: TRBV29-1
D: NA
size: once
DNA: TGCAGCGTTGACCACAGGTCCGCCGCCTATGGCTACACCTTC
CDR3: CSVDHRSAAYGYTF

J: TRBJ2-5
V: TRBV2
D: TRBD2
size: NA
DNA: TGTGCCAGCAGTGAGATTAGCGGGAACCAAGAGACCCAGTACTTC
CDR3: CASSEISGNQETQYF

J: TRBJ1-1
V: TRBV5-1
D: NA
size: NA
DNA: TGCGCCAGCAGCTTGGCGGACAAGGGGCGTTTTTTGACTGAAGCTTTCTTT
CDR3: CASSLADKGRFLTEAFF

J: TRBJ2-2
V: TRBV28
D: NA
size: NA
DNA: TGTGCCATCCGGGGGACCGGGGAGCTGTTTTTT
CDR3: CAIRGTGELFF

J: TRBJ2-5
V: TRBV6-5
D: TRBD2
size: once
DNA: TGTGCCAGCAGTCTAGCGGGAGGGAGGGAGACCCAGTACTTC
CDR3: CASSLAGGRETQYF

J: TRBJ1-2
V: TRBV28
D: NA
size: NA
DNA: TGTGCCAGCAGCTTACCTGGACAGCATAACTATGGCTACACCTTC
CDR3: CASSLPGQHNYGYTF

J: TRBJ2-1
V: TRBV5-1
D: TRBD2
size: few
DNA: TGCGCCAGCAGCTCTAGCGGGTCCCACAATGAGCAGTTCTTC
CDR3: CASSSSGSHNEQFF

J: TRBJ2-2
V: TRBV6-5
D: NA
size: NA
DNA: TGTGCCAGCACCTATGGTTTGGACACCGGGGAGCTGTTTTTT
CDR3: CASTYGLDTGELFF

J: TRBJ1-2
V: TRBV9
D: TRBD1
size: once
DNA: TGTGGTCGACAGGGGGACAATGGCTACACCTTC
CDR3: CGRQGDNGYTF

J: TRBJ1-3
V: TRBV9
D: NA
size: NA
DNA: TGTGCCAGCAGCGTAACAGGGAGTGGAAACACCATATATTTT
CDR3: CASSVTGSGNTIYF

J: TRBJ2-5
V: TRBV9
D: TRBD2
size: NA
DNA: TGTGCCAGCAGCGTAGGTGGTCTAGCGGGACTTTATCAAGAGACCCAGTACTTC
CDR3: CASSVGGLAGLYQETQYF

J: TRBJ2-7
V: TRBV4-1
D: TRBD2
size: NA
DNA: TGCGCCAGCAGCCAAGATCATCCGGGAGGCTCCTACGAGCAGTACTTC
CDR3: CASSQDHPGGSYEQYF

J: TRBJ2-6
V: TRBV9
D: NA
size: NA
DNA: TGTGCCAGCAGCCTAATATCTGGGGCCAACGTCCTGACTTTC
CDR3: CASSLISGANVLTF

J: TRBJ2-3
V: TRBV3-1/TRBV3-2
D: NA
size: NA
DNA: TGTGCCAGCAGCCAACTCCCGGGGTGGACAGATACGCAGTATTTT
CDR3: CASSQLPGWTDTQYF

J: TRBJ2-1
V: TRBV19
D: NA
size: NA
DNA: TGTGCCAGTGGGCGAACCAGCGGACCCTACAATGAGCAGTTCTTC
CDR3: CASGRTSGPYNEQFF

J: TRBJ1-2
V: TRBV29-1
D: NA
size: NA
DNA: TGCAGCGTTGATCGACACGAGACTAACTATGGCTACACCTTC
CDR3: CSVDRHETNYGYTF

J: TRBJ2-3
V: TRBV11-2
D: NA
size: NA
DNA: TGTGCCAGCAGCTTAGCCCCGACTATACAGGGCGATACGCAGTATTTT
CDR3: CASSLAPTIQGDTQYF

J: TRBJ2-1
V: TRBV7-8
D: TRBD2
size: NA
DNA: TGTGCCAGCAGCTTAGGAGCGGGAGGTTCCTACAATGAGCAGTTCTTC
CDR3: CASSLGAGGSYNEQFF

J: TRBJ2-7
V: TRBV19
D: NA
size: NA
DNA: TGTGCCAGTAGTTCCGGAGGTTTGGGCTACGAGCAGTACTTC
CDR3: CASSSGGLGYEQYF

J: TRBJ2-5
V: TRBV3-1/TRBV3-2
D: TRBD2
size: NA
DNA: TGTGCCAGCAGCCAAGCCGTCCTAGCGGTGACCCAGTACTTC
CDR3: CASSQAVLAVTQYF